This T cell receptor (beta chain) was sequenced for a study of beta chain features in type 1 diabetes. All of the isolated RNA was reverse transcribed, so expressed TCRB transcripts were sequenced. Only in-frame clones appear in the TCRdb table, and some are missing; sequencing was by immunoSEQ multiplex PCR. The table has about 160,000 clones, around 63% seen once; the top ten hold under 0.1%. Averaging around 120 mL, one heparinised blood draw was given by each donor. CD4+ cells of the naive, central memory, regulatory and stem cell-like memory types were sorted via CD45RO/CCR7/CD25/CD127/CD95/CD27. The germline gives CDR1 SGHTA, CDR2 FQGNSA. Trimming took 5 bases from V and 0 from J; bases not matched to a gene: 8. CDR3 length: 16 amino acids. This clone has a handful of counts. Its target is unknown. The study, taken as a whole, reports: Overrepresentation of cells with high TCR expression could result from cDNA sequencing. In every one of the four CD4+ subsets, TCRB CDR3s were moderately but significantly shorter in Type 1 diabetes patients.

The specimen sequenced was naive CD4+ T cells from blood. The source of this sequence is a young man with type 1 diabetes. V usage is TRBV7-2 and J usage is TRBJ2-7, with 9 nucleotides matching TRBD1. The CDR3 loop is CASSGPGTGSSYEQYF. The CDR3 coding sequence is TGTGCCAGCAGCGGACCCGGGACAGGGTCCTCCTACGAGCAGTACTTC.